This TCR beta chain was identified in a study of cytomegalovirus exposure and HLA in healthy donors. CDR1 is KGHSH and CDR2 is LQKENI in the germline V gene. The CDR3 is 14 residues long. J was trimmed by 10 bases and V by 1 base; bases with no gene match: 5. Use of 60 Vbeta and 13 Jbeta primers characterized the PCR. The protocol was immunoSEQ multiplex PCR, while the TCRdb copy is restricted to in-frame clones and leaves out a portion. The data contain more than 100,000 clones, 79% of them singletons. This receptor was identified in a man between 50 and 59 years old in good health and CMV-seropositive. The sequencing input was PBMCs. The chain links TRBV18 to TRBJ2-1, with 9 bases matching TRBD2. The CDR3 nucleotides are TGTGCCAGCTCACCACGCCCTACTAGCGGGGAGCAGTTCTTC. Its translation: CASSPRPTSGEQFF.